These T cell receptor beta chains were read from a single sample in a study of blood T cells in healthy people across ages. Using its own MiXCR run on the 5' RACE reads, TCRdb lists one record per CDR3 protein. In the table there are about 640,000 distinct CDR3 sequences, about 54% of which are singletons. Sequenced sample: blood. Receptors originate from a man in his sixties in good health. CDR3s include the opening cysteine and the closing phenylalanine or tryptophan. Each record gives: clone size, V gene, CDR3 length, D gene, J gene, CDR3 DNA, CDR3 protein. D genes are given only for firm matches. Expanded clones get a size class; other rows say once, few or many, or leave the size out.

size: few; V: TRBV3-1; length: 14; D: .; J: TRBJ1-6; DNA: TGTGCCAGCAGCCAAGTGCCCCAAGGTTCACCCCTCCACTTT; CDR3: CASSQVPQGSPLHF
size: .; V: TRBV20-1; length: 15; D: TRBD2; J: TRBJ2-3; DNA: TGCAGTGCTGCCCGACTAGCGGCGGGCACAGATACGCAGTATTTT; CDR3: CSAARLAAGTDTQYF
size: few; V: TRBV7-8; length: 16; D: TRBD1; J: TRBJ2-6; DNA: TGTGCCAGCAGCCAGGGACAGGGGACTGGGGCCAACGTCCTGACTTTC; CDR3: CASSQGQGTGANVLTF
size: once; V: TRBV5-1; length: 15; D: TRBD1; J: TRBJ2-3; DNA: TGCGCCAGCAGCTCGAGACAGGGGAAAGGGAATACGCAGTATTTT; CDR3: CASSSRQGKGNTQYF
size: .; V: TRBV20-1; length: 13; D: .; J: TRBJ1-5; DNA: TGCAGTGCGCCAGGGAGTGGTAATCAGCCCCAGCATTTT; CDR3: CSAPGSGNQPQHF
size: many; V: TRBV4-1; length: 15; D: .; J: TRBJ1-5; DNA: TGCGCCAGCAGCCAAGATAGGGCGGGCAATCAGCCCCAGCATTTT; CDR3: CASSQDRAGNQPQHF
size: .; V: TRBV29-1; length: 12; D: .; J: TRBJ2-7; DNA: TGCAGCGTAGGGGACGCCTCCTACGAGCAGTACTTC; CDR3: CSVGDASYEQYF
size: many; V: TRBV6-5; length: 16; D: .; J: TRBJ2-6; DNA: TGTGCCAGCAGTTACGGGCAGGGTGCTGGGGCCAACGTCCTGACTTTC; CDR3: CASSYGQGAGANVLTF
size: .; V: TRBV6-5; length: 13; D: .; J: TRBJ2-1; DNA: TGTGCCAGCATGAGGGCCGGGGGCAATGAGCAGTTCTTC; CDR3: CASMRAGGNEQFF
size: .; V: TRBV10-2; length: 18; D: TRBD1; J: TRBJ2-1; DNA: TGCGCCAGCAGAATCGGGATGAGGATGGACAGGGGAGGCAATGAGCAGTTCTTC; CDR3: CASRIGMRMDRGGNEQFF
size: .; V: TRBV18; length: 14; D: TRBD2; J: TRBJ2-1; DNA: TGTGCCAGCTCACCGGGACTAGTTCCTGAAGGGCAGTTCTTC; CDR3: CASSPGLVPEGQFF
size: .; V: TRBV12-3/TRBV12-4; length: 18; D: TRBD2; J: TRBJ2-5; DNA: TGTGCCAGCAGTTTAGGGGCTAGCGGGGGACCGTACCAAGAGACCCAGTACTTC; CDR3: CASSLGASGGPYQETQYF
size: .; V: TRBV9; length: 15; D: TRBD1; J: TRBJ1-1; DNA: TGTGCCAGCAGCGCCGCCGGGACAGCGAACACTGAAGCTTTCTTT; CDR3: CASSAAGTANTEAFF
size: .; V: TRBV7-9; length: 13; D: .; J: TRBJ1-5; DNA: TGTGCCAGCAGCTTAGGGGGGCAGCAGCCCCAGCATTTT; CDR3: CASSLGGQQPQHF
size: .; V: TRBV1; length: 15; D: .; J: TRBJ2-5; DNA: TGCACCAGCAGCCTGGGGCGGGGGCACCAAGAGACCCAGTACTTC; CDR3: CTSSLGRGHQETQYF
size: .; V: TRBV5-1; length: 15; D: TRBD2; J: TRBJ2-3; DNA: TGCGCCAGCAGCCTAGCGGGGACCAGCTCAGATACGCAGTATTTT; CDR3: CASSLAGTSSDTQYF
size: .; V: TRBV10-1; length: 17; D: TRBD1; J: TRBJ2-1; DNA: TGCGCCAGCAGTGACTTAAAACAGGGGAGCTCCTACAATGAGCAGTTCTTC; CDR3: CASSDLKQGSSYNEQFF
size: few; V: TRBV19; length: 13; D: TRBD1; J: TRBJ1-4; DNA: TGTGCCAGTACCCGGACAGGGGATGAAAAACTGTTTTTT; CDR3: CASTRTGDEKLFF
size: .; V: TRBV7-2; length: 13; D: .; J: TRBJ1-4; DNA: TGTGCCAGCAGCCAATACACTGACGGGAAACTGTTTTTT; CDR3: CASSQYTDGKLFF
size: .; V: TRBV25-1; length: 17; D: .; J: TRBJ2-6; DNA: TGTGCCAGCAGTGCCCCGGGTGCATACTCTGGGGCCAACGTCCTGACTTTC; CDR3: CASSAPGAYSGANVLTF
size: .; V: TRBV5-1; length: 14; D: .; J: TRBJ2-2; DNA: TGCGCCAGCAGCAAAGACACGGGGACCGGGGAGCTGTTTTTT; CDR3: CASSKDTGTGELFF
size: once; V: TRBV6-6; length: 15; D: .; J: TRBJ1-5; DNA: TGTGCCAGCAGGGATATAGGCTCCTTCAATCAGCCCCAGCATTTT; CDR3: CASRDIGSFNQPQHF
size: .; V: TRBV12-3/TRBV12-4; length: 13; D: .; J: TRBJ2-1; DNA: TGTGCCAGCGCATCCAACCAGGGGAGTGGGCAGTTCTTC; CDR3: CASASNQGSGQFF
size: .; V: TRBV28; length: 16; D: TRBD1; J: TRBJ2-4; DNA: TGTGCCAGCAGTTCACCTGGGACAGGGGTTGGGCACATTCAGTACTTC; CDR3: CASSSPGTGVGHIQYF
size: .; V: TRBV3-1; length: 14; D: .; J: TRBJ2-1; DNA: TGTGCCAGCAGCCGAATCGAGGCCGGCGGTGAGCAGTTCTTC; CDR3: CASSRIEAGGEQFF
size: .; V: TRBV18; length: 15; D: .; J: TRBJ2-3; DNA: TGTGCCAGCTCACCCCCGGGGAGTGGCACAGATACGCAGTATTTT; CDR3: CASSPPGSGTDTQYF
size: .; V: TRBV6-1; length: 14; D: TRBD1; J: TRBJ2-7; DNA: TGTGCCAGCAGAAGGGGGCAGGGGGTCGATGAGCAGTACTTC; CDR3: CASRRGQGVDEQYF
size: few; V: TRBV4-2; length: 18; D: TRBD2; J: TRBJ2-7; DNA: TGTGCCAGCAGCCTATTACCTGGGACTAGCGGGGGGGCCTACGAGCAGTACTTC; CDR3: CASSLLPGTSGGAYEQYF
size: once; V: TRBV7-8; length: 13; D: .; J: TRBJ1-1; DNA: TGTGCCAGCAGCGTCAGGGGCGACTCCCAAGCTTTCTTT; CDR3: CASSVRGDSQAFF
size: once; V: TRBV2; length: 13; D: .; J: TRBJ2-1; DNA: TGTGCCAGCAGGGAGGGCTACTCCTACGAGCAGTTCTTC; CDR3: CASREGYSYEQFF
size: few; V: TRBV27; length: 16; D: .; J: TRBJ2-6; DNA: TGTGCCAGCAGTTCAAGACCGAGCTCTGGGGCCAACGTCCTGACTTTC; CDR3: CASSSRPSSGANVLTF
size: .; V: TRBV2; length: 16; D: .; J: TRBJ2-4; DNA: TGTGCCAGCAGTGCCGCTACCGGCCTAGCCAAAAACATTCAGTACTTC; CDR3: CASSAATGLAKNIQYF
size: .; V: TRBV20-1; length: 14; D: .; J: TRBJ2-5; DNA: TGCAGTGCTTCGCCGGGCCTCGTCCGAGAGACCCAGTACTTC; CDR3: CSASPGLVRETQYF
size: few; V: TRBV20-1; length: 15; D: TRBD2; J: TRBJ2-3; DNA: TGCAGTGCTGGGGGGAGGGGAGGCTCCACAGATACGCAGTATTTT; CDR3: CSAGGRGGSTDTQYF
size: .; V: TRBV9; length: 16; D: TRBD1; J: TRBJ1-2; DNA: TGTGCCAGCAGCGCGGGAACCGGGACAGGGGGCTATGGCTACACCTTC; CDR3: CASSAGTGTGGYGYTF
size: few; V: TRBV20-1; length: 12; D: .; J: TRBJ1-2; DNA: TGCAGTGTCGGGGGAGGATCGGGTGGCTACACCTTC; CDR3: CSVGGGSGGYTF
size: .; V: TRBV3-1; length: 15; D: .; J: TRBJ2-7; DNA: TGTGCCAGCAGCCAAGATCTAAGGGCCTACAATGAGCAGTACTTC; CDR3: CASSQDLRAYNEQYF
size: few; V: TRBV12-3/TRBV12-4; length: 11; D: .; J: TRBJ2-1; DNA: TGTGCCAGCAGTGAGACTATTGAGCAGTTCTTC; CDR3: CASSETIEQFF
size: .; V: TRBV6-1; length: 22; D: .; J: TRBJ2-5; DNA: TGTGCCAGCAGTGTAACCAGGGACTCCTCAACACCCACGACGTACCCTGAAGAGACCCAGTACTTC; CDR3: CASSVTRDSSTPTTYPEETQYF
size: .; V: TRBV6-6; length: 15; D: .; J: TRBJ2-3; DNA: TGTGCCAGCAGTTACCGTGGACATCCCGCAGATACGCAGTATTTT; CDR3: CASSYRGHPADTQYF
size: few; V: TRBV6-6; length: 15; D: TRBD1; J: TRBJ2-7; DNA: TGTGCCAGCAGCACCCCGGACAGGAGTACCTACGAGCAGTACTTC; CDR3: CASSTPDRSTYEQYF
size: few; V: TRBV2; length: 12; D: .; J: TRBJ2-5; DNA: TGTGCCAGCAGCTGGTACCAAGAGACCCAGTACTTC; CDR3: CASSWYQETQYF
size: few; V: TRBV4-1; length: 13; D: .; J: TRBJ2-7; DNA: TGCGCCAGCAGCCAGGGACAAACCTACGAGCAGTACTTC; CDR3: CASSQGQTYEQYF
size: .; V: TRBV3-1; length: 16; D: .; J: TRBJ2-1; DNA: TGTGCCAGCAGCCAAGTAGGCTGGACAGCCTCCAATGAGCAGTTCTTC; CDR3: CASSQVGWTASNEQFF
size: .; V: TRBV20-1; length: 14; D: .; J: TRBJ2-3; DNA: TGCAGTGCTAGGGCGTTTGGGTCCACAGATACGCAGTATTTT; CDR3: CSARAFGSTDTQYF
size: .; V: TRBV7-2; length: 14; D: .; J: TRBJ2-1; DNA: TGTGCCAGCAGCTTTCAAGGCGGGGTCGACGAGCAGTTCTTC; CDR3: CASSFQGGVDEQFF
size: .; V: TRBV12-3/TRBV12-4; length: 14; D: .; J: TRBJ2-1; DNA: TGTGCCAGCAGTCTACTCAGTGCGGGCGGTGAGCAGTTCTTC; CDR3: CASSLLSAGGEQFF
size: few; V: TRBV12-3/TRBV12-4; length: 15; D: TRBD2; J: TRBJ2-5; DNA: TGTGCCAGCAGTTTCCGCGGGGGGTCCCAAGAGACCCAGTACTTC; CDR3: CASSFRGGSQETQYF
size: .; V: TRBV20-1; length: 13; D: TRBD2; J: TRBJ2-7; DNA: TGCAGTGCTAGAGAAGTAGCGGGGGGGCGGCAGTACTTC; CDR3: CSAREVAGGRQYF
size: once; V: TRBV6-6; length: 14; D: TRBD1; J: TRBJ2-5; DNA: TGTGCCAGCAGGCAGACAGGGGGTGCAGAGACCCAGTACTTC; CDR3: CASRQTGGAETQYF
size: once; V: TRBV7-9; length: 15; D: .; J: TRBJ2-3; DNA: TGTGCCAGCAGCTTTAAACGGGGGGCTACAGATACGCAGTATTTT; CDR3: CASSFKRGATDTQYF
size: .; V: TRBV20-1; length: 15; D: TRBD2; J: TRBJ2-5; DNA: TGCAGTGCCGTCCCTAGCGGGGGGCCCCAAGAGACCCAGTACTTC; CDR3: CSAVPSGGPQETQYF
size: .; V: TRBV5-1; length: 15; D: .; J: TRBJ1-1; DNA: TGCGCCAGCAGCTTGGACAGGGTGACAACGGGTGAAGCTTTCTTT; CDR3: CASSLDRVTTGEAFF